This is a list of T cell receptor beta chains from one sample in a study of CD8+CD57+ T cells in acquired aplastic anemia. TCRdb passed the reads through MiXCR, listing each CDR3 protein once. This table holds 190,000 or so distinct CDR3 sequences, around half found once. What was sequenced was sorted CD4+, CD8+, or CD8+CD57+ T cells (not recorded which) from PBMCs. Source of these receptors: a human donor with aplastic anemia. Each CDR3 is given with its conserved first and last residue. The order of the fields is J gene, clone size, V gene, D gene, CDR3 DNA, CDR3 protein. A D gene is named only where the DNA matches it firmly. Part of the rows lack a size; the others show once, few, many or a class for expanded clones.

TRBJ2-7 - TRBV11-2 - TGTGCCAGCAGCGCGCTTACAGGGAAGACCTCCTACGAGCAGTACTTC CASSALTGKTSYEQYF
TRBJ1-1 few TRBV9 TRBD1 TGTGCCAGCAGTGGACAGGGCACTGAAGCTTTCTTT CASSGQGTEAFF
TRBJ2-3 - TRBV6-4 TRBD2 TGTGCCAGCAGTGGGACTAGCGGGGCAGATACGCAGTATTTT CASSGTSGADTQYF
TRBJ2-2 few TRBV18 - TGTGCCAGCTCACCTCCCATGGTGGCCGGGGAGCTGTTTTTT CASSPPMVAGELFF
TRBJ1-1 - TRBV7-2 - TGTGCCAGCAGCTTAACAGCCTCGGGCGCTTTCTTT CASSLTASGAFF
TRBJ2-3 - TRBV9 - TGTGCCAGCAGCGTACATGTGACAGATACGCAGTATTTT CASSVHVTDTQYF
TRBJ1-3 once TRBV19 TRBD1 TGTGCCAGCTCGAGGAGGGGACAGCTTTCTGGAAACACCATATATTTT CASSRRGQLSGNTIYF
TRBJ1-5 few TRBV3-1 - TGTGCCAGCAGCCTTCATGACGGTCCAGGGCAGCCCCAGCATTTT CASSLHDGPGQPQHF
TRBJ2-7 few TRBV28 TRBD1 TGTGCCAGCAGTCCCCGGGACAGGGGAACAGGAGAGCAGTACTTC CASSPRDRGTGEQYF
TRBJ2-3 many TRBV20-1 - TGCAGTGCTATCCCTTTTAGTAAGATCACAGATACGCAGTATTTT CSAIPFSKITDTQYF
TRBJ1-3 many TRBV2 - TGTGCCAGCAAACTAGACAACTCTGGAAACACCATATATTTT CASKLDNSGNTIYF
TRBJ1-2 - TRBV20-1 TRBD1 TGCAGTGCGGGGGACAGGGTGGACTATGGCTACACCTTC CSAGDRVDYGYTF
TRBJ2-3 - TRBV24-1 - TGTGCCACCAGTGATTTGGGGGACTGGAATTTT CATSDLGDWNF
TRBJ2-1 - TRBV9 - TGTGCCAGCAGCGGGGCCTACAATGAGCAGTTCTTC CASSGAYNEQFF
TRBJ1-4 - TRBV24-1 - TGTGCCACCAGTGATTTGGACAGCCCGACGGAACTGTTTTTT CATSDLDSPTELFF
TRBJ1-1 few TRBV29-1 - TGCAGCGGAAAGGATTTGAACACTGAAGCTTTCTTT CSGKDLNTEAFF
TRBJ2-1 - TRBV11-3 - TGTGCCAGCAGCCAAAGAACGTCCTACAATGAGCAGTTCTTC CASSQRTSYNEQFF
TRBJ2-3 many TRBV12-3/TRBV12-4 - TGTGCCAGCAGTTTATTAAGTGGTACAGATACGCAGTATTTT CASSLLSGTDTQYF